This T cell receptor (beta chain) was observed in a study of T cells in tumors after PD-1 blockade. Overall study context: Prior checkpoint blockade, systemic immunosuppressant use, or anti-cancer therapy within 4 weeks excluded patients. Either cemiplimab 350 mg every 2 weeks or pembrolizumab 200 mg every 3 weeks was given. A subset received ongoing vismodegib 150 mg daily alongside anti-PD-1 therapy. On average, peripheral blood gave under 150,000 TCR templates and 30,000 to 40,000 unique clonotypes.

This clone was recorded a few times. V was pared by 4 bases and J by 4 bases, with 14 bases between. The CDR3 contains 15 residues. Germline V CDR1 and CDR2: SGDLS, YYNGEE. Sequencing used immunoSEQ multiplex PCR; TCRdb keeps in-frame clones, though not all of them. The table includes almost 35,000 clones, 73% detected once. This rearrangement joins TRBV9 to TRBJ2-2; possibly TRBD1 or TRBD2 for D (5 bases each). The input for sequencing was PBMCs, taken after anti-PD-1 treatment. The origin of this receptor is a human donor with basal cell carcinoma. DNA of the CDR3: TGTGCCAGCAGCCATGGGTGGGGGACCACCGGGGAGCTGTTTTTT. Its protein is CASSHGWGTTGELFF.